This record looks at one T cell receptor beta chain sequence and its context. Its antigen is undetermined. The data are from a study of regulatory T cells in long-lasting Graves disease. Turning to the study itself: Over 5 years on antithyroid drugs plus positive TSH receptor antibodies marked Graves' disease as persistent. Study results and caveats: Owing to a sample size that was small, accuracy may have been reduced.

Germline V CDR1 and CDR2: MGHRA, YSYEKL. Trimming removed 5 bases from V and 2 bases from J; junction bases left unmatched: 8. This CDR3 has 15 amino acids. Time point indicated: persistent/refractory GD, antithyroid drugs over 5 years with positive TRAb. PBMC-extracted RNA yielded the TCR library. Graves' disease diagnosis was established per American Thyroid Association guidelines. Arm-PCR with iRepertoire HTBI primers amplified the CDR3 regions for these TCR beta libraries. TCRdb redid the calling of the multiplex PCR reads with MiXCR, one entry per CDR3 protein. Of 430,000 or so distinct CDR3 sequences detected, 21% appear once; the ten largest clones hold roughly an eighth.

The TCR was taken from a female donor with Graves disease. Sequenced material: peripheral blood mononuclear cells (PBMCs), taken when the disease was refractory, from a patient treated with antithyroid drugs. V usage is TRBV4-1 and J usage is TRBJ1-2, with 7 nucleotides matching TRBD1. The CDR3 spells CASSAQPTGNYGYTF. The CDR3 DNA follows: TGCGCCAGCAGCGCCCAACCGACAGGGAACTATGGCTACACCTTC.